This T cell receptor (beta chain) was captured in a study of radiation and T cells in renal cell carcinoma. Specified time point: baseline pretreatment blood. Specified treatment: 15 Gy SBRT to primary tumor, nephrectomy 4 weeks later. Assay: immunoSEQ multiplex PCR; the TCRdb copy retains only in-frame clones and omits some. The table lists approximately 150,000 clones, less than 85% of them singletons. CDR3 length: 12 amino acids. The germline V gene has CDR1 GTSNPN and CDR2 SVGIG (reference sequence). The V end lost 8 bases, the J end lost 1 base, and 12 bases lay between the germline ends. This specimen was blood, taken from a patient whose treatment included radiotherapy and nephrectomy. The receptor was derived from a woman in her forties or fifties with renal cell carcinoma. The rearrangement uses TRBV30 and TRBJ2-7; a weak D match, TRBD1 (6 bases). The CDR3 DNA follows: TGTGCCGGGGACACAAGTTCCTACGAGCAGTACTTC. Its translation is CAGDTSSYEQYF.